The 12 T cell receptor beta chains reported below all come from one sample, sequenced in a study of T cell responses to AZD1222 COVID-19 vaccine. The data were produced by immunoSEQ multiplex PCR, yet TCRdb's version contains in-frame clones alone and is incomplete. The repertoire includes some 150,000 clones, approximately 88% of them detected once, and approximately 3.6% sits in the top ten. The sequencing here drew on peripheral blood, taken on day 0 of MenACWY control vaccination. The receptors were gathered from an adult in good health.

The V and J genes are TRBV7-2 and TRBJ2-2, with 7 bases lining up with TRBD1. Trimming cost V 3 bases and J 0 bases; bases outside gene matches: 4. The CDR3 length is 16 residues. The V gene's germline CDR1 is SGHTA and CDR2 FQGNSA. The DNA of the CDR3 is TGTGCCAGCAGCTTTCACAGGGGACCGAACACCGGGGAGCTGTTTTTT. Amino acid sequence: CASSFHRGPNTGELFF. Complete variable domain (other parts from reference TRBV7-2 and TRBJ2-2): GAGVSQSPSNKVTEKGKDVELRCDPISGHTALYWYRQSLGQGLEFLIYFQGNSAPDKSGLPSDRFSAERTGGSVSTLTIQRTQQEDSAVYLCASSFHRGPNTGELFFGEGSRLTVL.

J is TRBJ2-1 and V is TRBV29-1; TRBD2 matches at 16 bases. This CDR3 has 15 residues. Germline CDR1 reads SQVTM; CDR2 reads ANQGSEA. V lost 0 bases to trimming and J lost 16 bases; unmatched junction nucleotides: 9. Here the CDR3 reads CSVEDPGTSGRALFF. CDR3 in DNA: TGCAGCGTTGAAGATCCCGGGACTAGCGGGAGGGCCTTATTCTTC.

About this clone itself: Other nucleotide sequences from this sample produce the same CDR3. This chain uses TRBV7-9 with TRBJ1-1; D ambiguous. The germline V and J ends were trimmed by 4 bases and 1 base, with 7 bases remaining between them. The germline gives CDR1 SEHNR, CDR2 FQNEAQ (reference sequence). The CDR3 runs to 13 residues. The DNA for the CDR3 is TGTGCCAGCAGCTCTCAAGGGAACACTGAAGCTTTCTTT. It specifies CASSSQGNTEAFF.

The CDR3 here is CASSLEMTGTELYGYTF. CDR3 DNA sequence: TGTGCCAGCAGTTTGGAAATGACGGGAACTGAACTATATGGCTACACCTTC. The J gene is TRBJ1-2, the V gene TRBV28; no definite D call. V lost 3 bases and J lost 5, with 22 bases in between. The germline V gene encodes CDR1 MDHEN and CDR2 SYDVKM. The CDR3 length is 17 residues.

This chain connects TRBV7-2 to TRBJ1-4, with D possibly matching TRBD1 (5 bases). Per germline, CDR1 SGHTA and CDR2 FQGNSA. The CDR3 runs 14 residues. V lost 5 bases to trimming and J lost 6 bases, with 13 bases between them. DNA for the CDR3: TGTGCCAGCAGCGCCGGGGGGAGCCATGAAAAACTGTTTTTT. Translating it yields CASSAGGSHEKLFF.

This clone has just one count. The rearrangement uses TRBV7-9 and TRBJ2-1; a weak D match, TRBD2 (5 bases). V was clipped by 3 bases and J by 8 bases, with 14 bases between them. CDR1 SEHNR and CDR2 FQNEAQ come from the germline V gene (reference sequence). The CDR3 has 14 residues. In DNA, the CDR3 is TGTGCCAGCAGCTTCACCGCGGGCGTCGATGAGCAGTTCTTC. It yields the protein CASSFTAGVDEQFF. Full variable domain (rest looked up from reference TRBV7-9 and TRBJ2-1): DTGVSQNPRHKITKRGQNVTFRCDPISEHNRLYWYRQTLGQGPEFLTYFQNEAQLEKSRLLSDRFSAERPKGSFSTLEIQRTEQGDSAMYLCASSFTAGVDEQFFGPGTRLTVL.

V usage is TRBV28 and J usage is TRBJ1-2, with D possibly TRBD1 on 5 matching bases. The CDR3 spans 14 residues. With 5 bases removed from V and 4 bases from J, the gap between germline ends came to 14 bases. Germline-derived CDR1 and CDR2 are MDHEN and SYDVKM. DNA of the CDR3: TGTGCCAGCAGTGCGGGGACGGGGGGCTATGGCTACACCTTC. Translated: CASSAGTGGYGYTF.

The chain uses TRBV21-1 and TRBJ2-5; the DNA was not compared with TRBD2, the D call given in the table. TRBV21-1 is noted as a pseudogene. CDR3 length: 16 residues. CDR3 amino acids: CASSQGLSGRLETQYF. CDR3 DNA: TGTGCCAGCAGCCAAGGACTAAGCGGGAGATTGGAGACCCAGTACTTC.

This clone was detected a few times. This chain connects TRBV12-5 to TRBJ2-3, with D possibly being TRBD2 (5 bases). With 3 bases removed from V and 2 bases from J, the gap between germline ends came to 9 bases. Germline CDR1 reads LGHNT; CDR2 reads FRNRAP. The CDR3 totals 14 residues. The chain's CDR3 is CASGFSRDTDTQYF. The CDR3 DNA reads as TGTGCTAGTGGTTTTTCCCGGGACACAGATACGCAGTATTTT. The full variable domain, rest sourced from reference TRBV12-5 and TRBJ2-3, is DARVTQTPRHKVTEMGQEVTMRCQPILGHNTVFWYRQTMMQGLELLAYFRNRAPLDDSGMPKDRFSAEMPDATLATLKIQPSEPRDSAVYFCASGFSRDTDTQYFGPGTRLTVL.

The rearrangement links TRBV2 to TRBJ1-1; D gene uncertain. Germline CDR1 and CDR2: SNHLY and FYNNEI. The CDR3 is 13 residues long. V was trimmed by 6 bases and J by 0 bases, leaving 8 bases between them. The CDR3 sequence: CASSPELNTEAFF. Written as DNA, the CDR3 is TGTGCCAGCAGCCCGGAACTGAACACTGAAGCTTTCTTT. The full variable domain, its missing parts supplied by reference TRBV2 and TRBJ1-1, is EPEVTQTPSHQVTQMGQEVILRCVPISNHLYFYWYRQILGQKVEFLVSFYNNEISEKSEIFDDQFSVERPDGSNFTLKIRSTKLEDSAMYFCASSPELNTEAFFGQGTRLTVV.

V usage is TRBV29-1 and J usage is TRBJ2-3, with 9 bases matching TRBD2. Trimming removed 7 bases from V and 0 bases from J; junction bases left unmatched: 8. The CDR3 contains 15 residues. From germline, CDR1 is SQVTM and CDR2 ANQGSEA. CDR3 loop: CSGFLAGGSTDTQYF. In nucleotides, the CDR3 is TGCAGCGGGTTCCTGGCGGGGGGGAGCACAGATACGCAGTATTTT.

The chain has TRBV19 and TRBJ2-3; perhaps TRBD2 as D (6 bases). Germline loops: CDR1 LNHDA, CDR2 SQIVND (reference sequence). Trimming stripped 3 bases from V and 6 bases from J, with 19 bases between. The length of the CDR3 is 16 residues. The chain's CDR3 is CASSIILGGHGDTQYF. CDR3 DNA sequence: TGTGCCAGTAGTATTATCTTGGGAGGCCATGGGGATACGCAGTATTTT.